Listed below are T cell receptor beta chains from one sample, sequenced in a study of identical twins. TCRdb ran MiXCR on the 5' RACE reads and lists one entry per CDR3 protein. The table includes hundreds of thousands of distinct CDR3 sequences, 7.5% detected once. This sample was also put to use in a study of yellow fever vaccine responses in identical twins.

Sequencing was carried out using memory (CD45RO+) T cells sorted from blood. These receptors were obtained from a woman aged 18 to 35 in good health. Both conserved end residues are part of each CDR3. D genes are given only for firm matches. Not every row has a clone size; where given, it reads once, few, many or a size class.

J gene	clone size	D gene	V gene	CDR3 protein	CDR3 DNA
TRBJ2-1	many	NA	TRBV10-3	CAIFEEGEQFF	TGTGCCATTTTCGAGGAGGGTGAGCAGTTCTTC
TRBJ1-5	NA	NA	TRBV6-6	CASTGGAVQPQHF	TGTGCCAGTACGGGGGGCGCCGTTCAGCCCCAGCATTTT
TRBJ1-2	NA	TRBD1	TRBV4-3	CASSQGQGYGGYTF	TGCGCCAGCAGCCAAGGACAGGGATATGGCGGCTACACCTTC
TRBJ1-2	NA	TRBD1	TRBV30	CAWSVTGTAYYGYTF	TGTGCCTGGAGTGTAACCGGGACAGCCTACTATGGCTACACCTTC
TRBJ2-1	many	TRBD2	TRBV20-1	CSARDWRGIYNEQFF	TGCAGTGCTAGAGATTGGCGGGGGATCTACAATGAGCAGTTCTTC
TRBJ1-2	few	TRBD1	TRBV5-4	CASSPRGRAYGYTF	TGTGCCAGCAGCCCCAGGGGGCGCGCCTATGGCTACACCTTC
TRBJ2-1	few	TRBD2	TRBV11-3	CASSWREGAYNEQFF	TGTGCCAGCAGTTGGCGGGAGGGGGCCTACAATGAGCAGTTCTTC
TRBJ2-1	NA	NA	TRBV20-1	CSASSGGATNEQFF	TGCAGTGCTAGTTCAGGGGGGGCGACGAATGAGCAGTTCTTC
TRBJ2-5	NA	NA	TRBV7-2	CASSQERGETQYF	TGTGCCAGCAGCCAAGAAAGGGGGGAGACCCAGTACTTC
TRBJ2-3	NA	NA	TRBV28	CASNHADNTDTQYF	TGTGCCAGCAACCACGCCGACAACACAGATACGCAGTATTTT
TRBJ2-2	many	NA	TRBV5-1	CASSFKSGNTGELFF	TGCGCCAGCAGCTTTAAAAGCGGAAACACCGGGGAGCTGTTTTTT
TRBJ2-1	few	TRBD1	TRBV24-1	CATSALTGVSYNEQFF	TGTGCCACCAGTGCTCTGACAGGGGTGAGCTACAATGAGCAGTTCTTC
TRBJ1-5	few	TRBD1	TRBV10-3	CAISEGQGAGQPQHF	TGTGCCATCAGTGAGGGACAGGGGGCCGGTCAGCCCCAGCATTTT
TRBJ1-5	many	NA	TRBV6-1	CASRQTGSSNQPQHF	TGTGCCAGCAGACAAACAGGTAGTAGCAATCAGCCCCAGCATTTT
TRBJ2-7	many	TRBD2	TRBV20-1	CSARAGAGDYEQYF	TGCAGTGCTAGAGCCGGCGCGGGAGACTACGAGCAGTACTTC
TRBJ2-7	few	TRBD2	TRBV27	CASSGLAVPRDEQYF	TGTGCCAGCAGTGGACTAGCGGTCCCCAGGGACGAGCAGTACTTC
TRBJ2-3	many	TRBD2	TRBV20-1	CSAPGTSGTDTQYF	TGCAGTGCGCCCGGGACTAGCGGCACAGATACGCAGTATTTT
TRBJ2-3	NA	TRBD2	TRBV6-4	CASSDQLTSVTQYF	TGTGCCAGCAGTGACCAGTTGACTAGCGTAACGCAGTATTTT
TRBJ2-7	many	NA	TRBV7-9	CASSLLDSYYEQYF	TGTGCCAGCAGCTTACTCGACAGTTACTACGAGCAGTACTTC
TRBJ1-2	NA	NA	TRBV3-1	CASSQGPNYGYTF	TGTGCCAGCAGCCAAGGACCCAACTATGGCTACACCTTC
TRBJ2-1	NA	NA	TRBV5-5	CASSPPFQGIAEQFF	TGTGCCAGCAGCCCACCATTTCAAGGGATCGCTGAGCAGTTCTTC
TRBJ1-6	NA	NA	TRBV20-1	CSVGLGLRLSRSPLHF	TGCAGTGTCGGTTTGGGATTGAGGCTTTCGCGTTCACCCCTCCACTTT
TRBJ2-3	many	TRBD1	TRBV6-4	CASSATGSTDTQYF	TGTGCCAGCAGTGCGACAGGGAGCACAGATACGCAGTATTTT
TRBJ2-4	many	TRBD1	TRBV7-8	CASSPTGQGAYFSAKNIQYF	TGTGCCAGCAGCCCGACAGGACAGGGGGCGTATTTTTCGGCCAAAAACATTCAGTACTTC
TRBJ2-1	NA	TRBD1	TRBV2	CASSPVDRDYNEQFF	TGTGCCAGCAGCCCTGTGGACAGGGATTACAATGAGCAGTTCTTC
TRBJ2-1	NA	NA	TRBV5-1	CASSAAVYEQFF	TGCGCCAGCAGCGCCGCTGTCTATGAGCAGTTCTTC
TRBJ1-1	few	NA	TRBV7-9	CASSAQGMGTEAFF	TGTGCCAGCAGCGCGCAGGGCATGGGCACTGAAGCTTTCTTT
TRBJ2-5	many	NA	TRBV10-3	CAIRNTGSGETQYF	TGTGCCATCAGAAACACAGGGTCTGGCGAGACCCAGTACTTC
TRBJ2-7	few	TRBD2	TRBV6-2/TRBV6-3	CASSYYGGRPHEQYF	TGTGCCAGCAGTTACTACGGCGGGAGGCCCCACGAGCAGTACTTC
TRBJ1-5	few	NA	TRBV5-5	CASSPNGYSNQPQHF	TGTGCCAGCAGCCCTAACGGGTATAGCAATCAGCCCCAGCATTTT
TRBJ2-1	few	TRBD1	TRBV11-2	CASAQTGSSYNEQFF	TGTGCCAGCGCCCAGACAGGGTCCTCCTACAATGAGCAGTTCTTC
TRBJ2-1	few	TRBD2	TRBV20-1	CSASPLADHSYNEQFF	TGCAGTGCTAGCCCACTAGCGGATCACTCCTACAATGAGCAGTTCTTC
TRBJ2-1	NA	TRBD2	TRBV27	CASSLLGTSGLYNEQFF	TGTGCCAGCAGTTTACTGGGGACTAGCGGACTTTACAATGAGCAGTTCTTC
TRBJ2-1	few	NA	TRBV7-9	CASSKPDIADEQFF	TGTGCCAGCAGCAAACCAGATATAGCGGATGAGCAGTTCTTC
TRBJ2-1	many	NA	TRBV6-4	CASSELAPASGSEQFF	TGTGCCAGCAGTGAACTAGCCCCCGCCTCTGGATCTGAGCAGTTCTTC